Below, 18 T cell receptor beta chains from the same sample are listed, as sequenced in a study of blood T cell repertoires in COVID-19. Generated by immunoSEQ multiplex PCR, the TCRdb table keeps only in-frame clones and is missing some. The sample carries over 250,000 clones, approximately 85% recorded once. Sequencing was done on a sample of peripheral blood. These receptors were obtained from a human donor in a cohort sampled during active COVID-19.

The rearrangement links TRBV14 to TRBJ2-2; D not certain. Germline CDR1 is SGHDN and CDR2 is FVKESK. This CDR3 has 13 residues. The germline V and J ends were trimmed by 4 bases and 0 bases, with 3 bases remaining between them. This CDR3 is CASSRANTGELFF. The DNA of the CDR3 is TGTGCCAGCAGCCGCGCGAACACCGGGGAGCTGTTTTTT. Drawing the rest from reference TRBV14 and TRBJ2-2, the complete variable domain is EAGVTQFPSHSVIEKGQTVTLRCDPISGHDNLYWYRRVMGKEIKFLLHFVKESKQDESGMPNNRFLAERTGGTYSTLKVQPAELEDSGVYFCASSRANTGELFFGEGSRLTVL.

This chain joins TRBV6-2 or TRBV6-3 and TRBJ2-2; no clear D gene. Germline CDR1 reads MNHEY; CDR2 reads SVGEGT. Trimming removed 5 bases at V and 5 bases at J, with 3 bases between. This CDR3 is built from 11 residues. The CDR3 region is CASSQTGELFF. The CDR3 DNA reads TGTGCCAGCAGTCAGACCGGGGAGCTGTTTTTT.

This clone was recorded only once. The V call is TRBV6-6, the J call TRBJ1-5, with 9 positions matching TRBD1. The trim removed 2 bases at V and 6 bases at J, leaving 5 bases unmatched. CDR3 length: 15 residues. CDR1 is MNHNY and CDR2 is SVGAGI in the germline V gene (reference sequence). CDR3 DNA sequence: TGTGCCAGCAGTTACGGAGCGGGACAGGGTCAGCCCCAGCATTTT. It yields the protein CASSYGAGQGQPQHF.

This clone has a handful of counts. The V call is TRBV29-1, the J call TRBJ2-2, with D perhaps matching TRBD1 (5 bases). Trimming stripped 3 bases from V and 4 bases from J, with 9 bases between. The CDR3 spans 13 residues. Germline V lookup: CDR1 SQVTM, CDR2 ANQGSEA. CDR3 loop: CSVDRVSTGELFF. CDR3 nucleotide sequence: TGCAGCGTTGACAGGGTCAGCACCGGGGAGCTGTTTTTT.

This rearrangement joins TRBV19 to TRBJ2-4; D is perhaps TRBD2 (6 bases). The CDR3 runs to 13 residues. Germline-derived CDR1 and CDR2 are LNHDA and SQIVND (reference sequence). V lost 6 bases, J lost 12 bases, and 18 bases lay in between. The CDR3 DNA reads as TGTGCCAGTAGCTTAAGGGGCGGAGGGCCTCAGTACTTC. Translated: CASSLRGGGPQYF. Together with reference TRBV19 and TRBJ2-4, the CDR3 gives the full variable domain: DGGITQSPKYLFRKEGQNVTLSCEQNLNHDAMYWYRQDPGQGLRLIYYSQIVNDFQKGDIAEGYSVSREKKESFPLTVTSAQKNPTAFYLCASSLRGGGPQYFGAGTRLSVL.

The chain links TRBV7-2 to TRBJ2-7, with D perhaps matching TRBD1 (5 bases). Germline loops: CDR1 SGHTA, CDR2 FQGNSA. V lost 2 bases and J lost 2, with 13 bases in between. The CDR3 has 15 amino acids. CDR3 coding DNA: TGTGCCAGCAGCTTAAATGAAAGGGGAACCTACGAGCAGTACTTC. Its protein is CASSLNERGTYEQYF.

This chain connects TRBV5-4 to TRBJ1-1, with a weak D call TRBD1 (6 bases). V was trimmed by 0 bases and J by 0 bases, leaving 12 bases between them. The germline V gene has CDR1 SGHNT and CDR2 YYREEE (reference sequence). The CDR3 is made up of 16 amino acids. The chain's CDR3 is CASSLGMGQMNTEAFF. In DNA form, the CDR3 reads TGTGCCAGCAGCTTGGGGATGGGACAAATGAACACTGAAGCTTTCTTT.

V usage is TRBV6-2 or TRBV6-3 and J usage is TRBJ1-2, with D possibly being TRBD1 (5 bases). Trimming pared 5 bases from V and 4 bases from J, leaving 14 bases between. Germline V gene sequence: CDR1 MNHEY, CDR2 SVGEGT. CDR3 length: 14 amino acids. The CDR3 sequence: CASSATGFRYGYTF. As DNA, the CDR3 is TGTGCCAGCAGTGCCACAGGCTTCCGCTATGGCTACACCTTC.

CDR3 in DNA: TGTGCCAGCTCACCACGGGCAGGGGAAGGCTACACCTTC. This codes for CASSPRAGEGYTF. The rearrangement links TRBV18 to TRBJ1-2, with D possibly TRBD1 on 6 matching bases. Germline V gene lookup returns CDR1 KGHSH and CDR2 LQKENI. V lost 1 base, J lost 8 bases, and 11 bases lay in between. The CDR3 has 13 amino acids.

The rearrangement joins TRBV11-2 to TRBJ1-1, with no clear D. Trimming removed 5 bases from V and 6 bases from J, with 22 bases in between. Germline-derived CDR1 and CDR2 are SGHAT and FQNNGV. The CDR3 is 16 amino acids. The DNA of the CDR3 is TGTGCCAGCAGCGATACCCGGGGAGCCACGGGTGCTGAAGCTTTCTTT. This encodes CASSDTRGATGAEAFF. Full variable domain (remainder filled in from reference TRBV11-2 and TRBJ1-1): EAGVAQSPRYKIIEKRQSVAFWCNPISGHATLYWYQQILGQGPKLLIQFQNNGVVDDSQLPKDRFSAERLKGVDSTLKIQPAKLEDSAVYLCASSDTRGATGAEAFFGQGTRLTVV.

The V call is TRBV5-1, the J call TRBJ2-1, with D maybe TRBD2 (6 bases). V lost 5 bases, J lost 7 bases, and 19 bases lay in between. This CDR3 has 15 residues. Germline V gives CDR1 SGHRS, CDR2 YFSETQ. In DNA, the CDR3 is TGCGCCAGCAGGGCCGGGGGACGAACCAGGAATGAGCAGTTCTTC. This codes for CASRAGGRTRNEQFF. The variable domain in full, with the rest retrieved from reference TRBV5-1 and TRBJ2-1, is KAGVTQTPRYLIKTRGQQVTLSCSPISGHRSVSWYQQTPGQGLQFLFEYFSETQRNKGNFPGRFSGRQFSNSRSEMNVSTLELGDSALYLCASRAGGRTRNEQFFGPGTRLTVL.

V usage is TRBV11-2 and J usage is TRBJ2-1; 10 bases are a match to TRBD2. J was trimmed by 9 bases and V by 5 bases; bases with no gene match: 16. CDR1 and CDR2 from the germline V gene are SGHAT and FQNNGV. CDR3 length: 17 amino acids. CDR3 DNA: TGTGCCAGCAGCCTTGGACCGGGGCTAGCGGGAGTGCTTGAGCAGTTCTTC. Amino acids: CASSLGPGLAGVLEQFF.

The chain carries TRBV28 and TRBJ1-1; no definite D call. Germline CDR1 and CDR2: MDHEN and SYDVKM. The CDR3 is 14 amino acids. V was shortened by 2 bases and J by 2 bases, with 9 bases between the two germline ends. CDR3 nucleotide sequence: TGTGCCAGCAGTTTAGTTTTAAGCAACACTGAAGCTTTCTTT. Translation gives CASSLVLSNTEAFF.

The chain has TRBV7-2 and TRBJ2-7, with 7 bases aligning to TRBD2. The CDR3 has 15 amino acids. Trimming at V came to 1 base and at J to 6 bases, leaving 9 bases not matched to a gene. Looked up from germline, CDR1 is SGHTA and CDR2 is FQGNSA. As DNA, the CDR3 is TGTGCCAGCAGCTTAGGGTCGGCGGGCGGGAGCGAGCAGTACTTC. This gives the protein CASSLGSAGGSEQYF.

The genes are TRBV11-2 and TRBJ2-5, with TRBD2 as a possible D gene (6 bases). There are 14 residues in the CDR3. The V end lost 1 base, the J end lost 4 bases, and 10 bases lay between the germline ends. In germline, CDR1 is SGHAT, CDR2 FQNNGV. As DNA, the CDR3 is TGTGCCAGCAGCTTAGGGAGGAGGGCAGAGACCCAGTACTTC. It is translated as CASSLGRRAETQYF.

V usage is TRBV7-2 and J usage is TRBJ1-5; D call uncertain. Germline lookup yields CDR1 SGHTA and CDR2 FQGNSA. The CDR3 is 14 residues long. V lost 2 bases and J 0 bases, leaving 5 bases between the germline ends. CDR3 DNA: TGTGCCAGCAGCTTATCCTCTAGCAATCAGCCCCAGCATTTT. Amino acid sequence: CASSLSSSNQPQHF.

This chain connects TRBV1 to TRBJ2-1; TRBD2 was called by the table and not checked on the DNA. TRBV1 is reported as a pseudogene. The CDR3 has 16 amino acids. The CDR3 loop reads CTSSQKREGRRDEQFF. The CDR3 region has the DNA TGCACCAGCAGTCAAAAACGGGAGGGAAGACGGGATGAGCAGTTCTTC.

The chain has TRBV7-2 and TRBJ1-5; the D is unclear. The CDR3 consists of 14 residues. The V end lost 4 bases, the J end lost 5 bases, and 12 bases lay between the germline ends. Germline V gives CDR1 SGHTA, CDR2 FQGNSA. The CDR3 loop reads CASSSPMVHQPQHF. The CDR3, as DNA: TGTGCCAGCAGCTCGCCTATGGTACATCAGCCCCAGCATTTT.